This T cell receptor (beta chain) was identified in a study of T cell responses to AZD1222 COVID-19 vaccine. Study summary: Timing groups of about 4 and about 12 weeks for second doses were pooled.

Assay used: immunoSEQ multiplex PCR; TCRdb lists only in-frame clones, some missing. The sample shows just over 150,000 clones, roughly nine tenths of them seen only once. V was pared by 6 bases and J by 7 bases, with 10 bases of the junction left unmatched. Germline CDR1 and CDR2: SQVTM and ANQGSEA. This CDR3 comprises 13 residues. J is TRBJ1-1 and V is TRBV29-1; 8 nucleotides match TRBD1. The TCR comes from an adult in good health. This material consisted of peripheral blood, taken on day 0 of AZD1222 vaccination. CDR3 protein: CSVSTGGTGEAFF. CDR3 sequence (DNA): TGCAGCGTCAGCACAGGGGGAACGGGTGAAGCTTTCTTT.